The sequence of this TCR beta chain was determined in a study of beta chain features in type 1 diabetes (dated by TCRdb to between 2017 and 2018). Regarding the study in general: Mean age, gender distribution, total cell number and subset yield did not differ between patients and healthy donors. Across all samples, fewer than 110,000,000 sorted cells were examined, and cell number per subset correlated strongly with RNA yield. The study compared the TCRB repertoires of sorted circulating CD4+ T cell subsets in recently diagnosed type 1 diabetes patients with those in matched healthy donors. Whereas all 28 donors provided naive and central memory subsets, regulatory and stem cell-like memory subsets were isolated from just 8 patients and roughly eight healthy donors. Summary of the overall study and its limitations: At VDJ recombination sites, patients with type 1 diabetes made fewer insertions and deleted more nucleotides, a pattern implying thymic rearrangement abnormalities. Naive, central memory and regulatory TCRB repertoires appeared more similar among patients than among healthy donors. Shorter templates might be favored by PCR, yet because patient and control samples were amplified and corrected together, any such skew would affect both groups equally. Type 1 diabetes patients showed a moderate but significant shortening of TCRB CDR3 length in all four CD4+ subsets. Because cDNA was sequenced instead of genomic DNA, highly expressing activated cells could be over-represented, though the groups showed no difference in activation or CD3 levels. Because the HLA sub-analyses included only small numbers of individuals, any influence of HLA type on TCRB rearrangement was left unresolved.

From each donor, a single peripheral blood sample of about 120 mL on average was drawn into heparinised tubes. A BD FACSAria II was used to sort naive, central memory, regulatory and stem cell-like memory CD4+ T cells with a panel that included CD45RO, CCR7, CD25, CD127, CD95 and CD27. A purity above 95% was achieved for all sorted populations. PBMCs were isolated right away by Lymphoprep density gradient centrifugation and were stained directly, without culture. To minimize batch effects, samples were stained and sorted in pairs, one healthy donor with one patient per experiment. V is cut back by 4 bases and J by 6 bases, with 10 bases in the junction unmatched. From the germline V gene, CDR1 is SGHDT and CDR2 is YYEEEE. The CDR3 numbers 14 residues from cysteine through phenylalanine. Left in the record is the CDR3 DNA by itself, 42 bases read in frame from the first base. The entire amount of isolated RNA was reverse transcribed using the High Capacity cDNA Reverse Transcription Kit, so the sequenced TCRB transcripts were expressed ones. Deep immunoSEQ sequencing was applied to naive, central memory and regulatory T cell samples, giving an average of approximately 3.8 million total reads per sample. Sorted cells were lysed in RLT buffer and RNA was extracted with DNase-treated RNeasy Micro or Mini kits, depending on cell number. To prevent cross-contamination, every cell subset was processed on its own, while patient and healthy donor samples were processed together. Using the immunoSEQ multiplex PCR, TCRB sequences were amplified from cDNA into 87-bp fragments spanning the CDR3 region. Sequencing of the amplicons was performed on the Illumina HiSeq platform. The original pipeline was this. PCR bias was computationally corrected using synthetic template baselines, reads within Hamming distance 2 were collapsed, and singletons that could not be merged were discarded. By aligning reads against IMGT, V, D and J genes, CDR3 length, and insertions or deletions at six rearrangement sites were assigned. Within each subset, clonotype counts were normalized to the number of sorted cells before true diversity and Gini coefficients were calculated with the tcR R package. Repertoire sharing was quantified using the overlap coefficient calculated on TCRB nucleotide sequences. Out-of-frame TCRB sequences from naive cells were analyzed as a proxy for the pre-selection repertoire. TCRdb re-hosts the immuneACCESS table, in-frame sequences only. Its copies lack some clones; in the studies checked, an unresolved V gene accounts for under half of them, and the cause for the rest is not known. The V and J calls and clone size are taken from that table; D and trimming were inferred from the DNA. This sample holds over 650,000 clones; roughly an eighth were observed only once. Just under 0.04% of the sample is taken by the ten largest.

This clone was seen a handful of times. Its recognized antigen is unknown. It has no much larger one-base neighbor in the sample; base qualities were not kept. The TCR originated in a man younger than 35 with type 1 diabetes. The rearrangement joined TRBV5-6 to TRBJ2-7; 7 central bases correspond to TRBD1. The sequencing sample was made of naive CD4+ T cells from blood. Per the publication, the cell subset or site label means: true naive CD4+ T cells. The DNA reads TGTGCCAGCAGCCGGTCGGGACAGCCTGGCGAGCAGTACTTC. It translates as CASSRSGQPGEQYF.